One and the same sample provided the 17 T cell receptor beta chains below, sequenced in a study of neurological immune-mediated disorders. MiXCR was run by TCRdb on the 5' RACE reads, yielding one entry per CDR3 protein. This sample carries fewer than 35,000 distinct CDR3 sequences, about 3.5% of them seen once, and the ten largest clones take 7%. The sample consisted of PBMCs. Receptors were obtained from a woman in her thirties with multiple sclerosis.

This clonotype showed up many times. This sequence joins TRBV7-9 and TRBJ1-2, with TRBD1 matching 11 bases. The germline V gene has CDR1 SEHNR and CDR2 FQNEAQ (reference sequence). V was pared by 8 bases and J by 5 bases, with 4 bases of the junction left unmatched. This CDR3 contains 13 residues. The CDR3 loop is CASGGTGGYGYTF. The CDR3 DNA is TGTGCCAGCGGCGGGACAGGGGGATATGGCTACACCTTC. Drawing the rest from reference TRBV7-9 and TRBJ1-2, the complete variable domain is DTGVSQNPRHKITKRGQNVTFRCDPISEHNRLYWYRQTLGQGPEFLTYFQNEAQLEKSRLLSDRFSAERPKGSFSTLEIQRTEQGDSAMYLCASGGTGGYGYTFGSGTRLTVV.

This clonotype was recorded at least ten times. A junction boundary mismatches the germline segment, possibly from a read error. This rearrangement joins TRBV12-3 or TRBV12-4 to TRBJ2-7; perhaps TRBD1 as D (6 bases). There are 13 residues in the CDR3. The CDR3 DNA reads as TGTGCCAGCAGCCGGACAGCGACCTACGAGCAGAACTTC. Its translation is CASSRTATYEQNF.

For this clonotype: This could be a read error, since a much larger clone is one nucleotide away. The rearrangement links TRBV5-1 to TRBJ2-7; D call uncertain. The germline V gene encodes CDR1 SGHRS and CDR2 YFSETQ. The ends were cut back, 0 bases at V and 0 bases at J, with 4 bases in the middle. This CDR3 comprises 13 residues. The CDR3 loop reads CASSLENSYEQYF. The DNA for the CDR3 is TGCGCCAGCAGCTTGGAAAACTCCTACGAGCAGTACTTC.

This clonotype has ten or more counts. V and J are TRBV6-5 and TRBJ2-1; maybe TRBD1 (5 bases). V lost 8 bases and J lost 3, with 14 bases in between. This CDR3 is built from 14 residues. CDR1 is MNHEY, CDR2 SVGAGI, per germline. The CDR3 loop is CASQDSYYYNEQFF. The CDR3 DNA follows: TGTGCCAGCCAAGACAGCTACTACTACAATGAGCAGTTCTTC.

In its sample, this clonotype was seen many times. The chain combines TRBV20-1 with TRBJ2-3, with 9 nucleotides matching TRBD2. With V trimmed by 1 base and J by 1 base, 3 bases remained unmatched. There are 15 residues in the CDR3. The germline gives CDR1 DFQATT, CDR2 SNEGSKA (reference sequence). CDR3 residues: CSARVASGGTDTQYF. The CDR3 DNA follows: TGCAGTGCTAGAGTGGCTAGCGGGGGCACAGATACGCAGTATTTT.

This clonotype has ten or more counts. The J gene is TRBJ2-7, the V gene TRBV18; D is undetermined. The CDR3 is 13 amino acids. V shed 0 bases and J shed 1 base, with 4 bases lying between them. CDR1 and CDR2 from the germline V gene are KGHSH and LQKENI. The CDR3 sequence: CASSPPGSYEQYF. The CDR3 coding sequence is TGTGCCAGCTCACCACCGGGATCCTACGAGCAGTACTTC.

Ten or more counts support this clonotype. This chain connects TRBV5-1 to TRBJ1-1; D is perhaps TRBD1 (5 bases). The germline V gene encodes CDR1 SGHRS and CDR2 YFSETQ. The CDR3 sequence is 13 residues long. The V and J ends lost 3 bases and 7 bases respectively, with 13 bases between them. CDR3 residues: CASSSQGLIEAFF. The CDR3 DNA follows: TGCGCCAGCAGCTCTCAGGGATTGATTGAAGCTTTCTTT.

This clonotype came up many times. This chain links TRBV20-1 with TRBJ2-3, with unresolved D. This CDR3 contains 10 residues. V was shortened by 4 bases and J by 3 bases, with 2 bases between the two germline ends. Germline V gene lookup returns CDR1 DFQATT and CDR2 SNEGSKA (reference sequence). For the CDR3, the DNA is TGCAGTGCTAATACAGATACGCAGTATTTT. Its translation: CSANTDTQYF.

On this clonotype itself: Since a much larger clone is just one base distant, this may be a read error. V is TRBV7-2 and J is TRBJ1-2; no clear D gene. V was pared by 1 base and J by 7 bases, with 10 bases between. This CDR3 region has 13 residues. The germline CDR1 and CDR2 sequences are SGHTA and FQGNSA. CDR3 loop: CASSLGARGGYTF. The CDR3 coding sequence is TGTGCCAGCAGCTTAGGGGCTCGGGGTGGCTACACCTTC.

In its sample, this clonotype was seen many times. The genes are TRBV20-1 and TRBJ2-5, with TRBD1 as a possible D gene (5 bases). CDR3 length: 14 amino acids. V was clipped by 2 bases and J by 4 bases, with 14 bases between them. In germline, CDR1 is DFQATT, CDR2 SNEGSKA (reference sequence). CDR3 residues: CSARSPGFGETQYF. CDR3 nucleotide sequence: TGCAGTGCTAGATCTCCAGGGTTTGGAGAGACCCAGTACTTC.

This clonotype was observed many times. V and J are TRBV15 and TRBJ2-3; D uncertain. This CDR3 has 14 residues. Germline assignment: CDR1 LNHNV and CDR2 YYDKDF (reference sequence). V shed 4 bases and J shed 2 bases, with 10 bases lying between them. CDR3 loop: CATSINSPTDTQYF. The CDR3 DNA follows: TGTGCCACCAGCATTAACTCACCCACAGATACGCAGTATTTT.

This clonotype was counted many times. J is TRBJ2-1 and V is TRBV12-3 or TRBV12-4; possible D gene TRBD2, 6 bases. This CDR3 has 15 amino acids. Between the trimmed V and J ends, which lost 0 bases and 5 bases, there was a span of 11 bases. The CDR3 loop reads CASSLASGNNNEQFF. The DNA of the CDR3 is TGTGCCAGCAGTTTAGCTAGCGGCAATAACAATGAGCAGTTCTTC.

This clonotype was found many times. A read error may produce the germline difference seen at one junction end. The chain recombines TRBV12-3 or TRBV12-4 with TRBJ1-2, with 11 bases fitting TRBD1. The CDR3 spans 16 residues. CDR3 in amino acids: CASSLGGTGGVYGYTF. CDR3 DNA sequence: TGTGCCAGCAGCTTAGGCGGGACAGGGGGTGTCTATGGCTACACCTTC.

There are many counts of this clonotype. V and J are TRBV5-1 and TRBJ1-4; TRBD1 matches at 7 bases. Germline V gives CDR1 SGHRS, CDR2 YFSETQ. The V gene end was trimmed by 1 base and the J gene end by 10 bases; junction bases not matched to a gene: 10. This CDR3 comprises 15 residues. The CDR3 DNA reads as TGCGCCAGCAGCTTGTCAGACAGGGCCGCTGTAAAACTGTTTTTT. This translates into CASSLSDRAAVKLFF.

This clonotype came up many times. At one boundary the junction diverges from the germline segment, which might be a read error. DNA of the CDR3: TGCAGTGCTAGAGATCTGGAAAATTCACCCCTCAACTTT. Translated, it gives CSARDLENSPLNF. V gene TRBV20-1 combines with J gene TRBJ1-6; no clear D. The CDR3 extends over 13 amino acids. Germline V gives CDR1 DFQATT, CDR2 SNEGSKA (reference sequence).

This clonotype was recorded many times. The chain carries TRBV6-2 or TRBV6-3 and TRBJ2-2; 14 bases map to TRBD2. From germline, CDR1 is MNHEY and CDR2 SVGEGT. The CDR3 has 19 amino acids. V shed 7 bases and J 4 bases; nucleotides not matched to a gene: 14. The CDR3 here is CASIKPRLAGGRGTGELFF. The DNA of the CDR3 is TGTGCCAGCATCAAACCGAGACTAGCGGGAGGGCGAGGCACCGGGGAGCTGTTTTTT.

This clonotype has at least ten counts. A much larger clonotype is one base distant, so this may be a read error. V is TRBV28 and J is TRBJ2-5, with D uncertain. The germline V and J ends were trimmed by 8 bases and 3 bases, with 13 bases remaining between them. The CDR3 totals 13 residues. Germline lookup yields CDR1 MDHEN and CDR2 SYDVKM. The CDR3 DNA is TGTGCCAGCCAATCAGGAAAAGAAGAGACCCAGTACTTC. Its protein product is CASQSGKEETQYF.